The clone carrying this TCR beta chain was detected only a few times. What it binds is not known. RNA served as the template for amplifying TCR beta CDR3 regions. The first-round RT-PCR employed HTBI primers together with the Qiagen OneStep RT-PCR kit. A multiplex PCR was then performed as the second round. Via MiXCR, TCRdb re-called the multiplex PCR reads, giving one row per CDR3 protein. The table has hundreds of thousands of distinct CDR3 sequences, roughly 50% seen once; the top ten hold about 45%. The sample originates from a study of Graves' ophthalmopathy and Graves' hyperthyroidism. Study-wide points: A model of 13 signatures distinguished ophthalmopathy from stable hyperthyroidism at about 86% sensitivity and 81.08% specificity.

Each diagnosis was determined on the basis of clinical symptoms, serum thyroxine, TRAb, thyroid ultrasound and orbital computed tomography. Isolation of PBMCs was performed using 9 to 10 ml of fresh peripheral blood. Looked up from germline, CDR1 is MNHEY and CDR2 is SVGAGI. V lost 2 bases to trimming and J lost 4 bases, with 8 bases between them. CDR3 length: 14 amino acids. Sequencing was performed on peripheral blood. The TCR comes from an adult man with Graves' ophthalmopathy. The V gene is TRBV6-5, the J gene TRBJ2-2; D remains ambiguous. CDR3 residues: CASSYPTGTGELFF. As DNA, the CDR3 is TGTGCCAGCAGTTACCCAACGGGCACCGGGGAGCTGTTTTTT.